This T cell receptor beta chain comes out of a study of cytotoxic CD8 clonotypes in ibrutinib-treated CLL. The CDR3 loop spans 13 amino acids. Trimming took 5 bases from V and 5 from J, leaving 12 bases between them. Germline values: CDR1 LNHDA, CDR2 SQIVND (reference sequence). Assay used: immunoSEQ multiplex PCR; TCRdb lists only in-frame clones, some missing. The table has approximately 350,000 clones, 67% seen once; the top ten hold under 8%. This receptor was identified in a human donor with chronic lymphocytic leukemia. Material: PBMCs, obtained after 36 months of ibrutinib treatment. This chain links TRBV19 with TRBJ2-5; D gene ambiguous. CDR3 loop: CASSVPGGETQYF. CDR3 nucleotides: TGTGCCAGTAGTGTCCCTGGTGGGGAGACCCAGTACTTC.